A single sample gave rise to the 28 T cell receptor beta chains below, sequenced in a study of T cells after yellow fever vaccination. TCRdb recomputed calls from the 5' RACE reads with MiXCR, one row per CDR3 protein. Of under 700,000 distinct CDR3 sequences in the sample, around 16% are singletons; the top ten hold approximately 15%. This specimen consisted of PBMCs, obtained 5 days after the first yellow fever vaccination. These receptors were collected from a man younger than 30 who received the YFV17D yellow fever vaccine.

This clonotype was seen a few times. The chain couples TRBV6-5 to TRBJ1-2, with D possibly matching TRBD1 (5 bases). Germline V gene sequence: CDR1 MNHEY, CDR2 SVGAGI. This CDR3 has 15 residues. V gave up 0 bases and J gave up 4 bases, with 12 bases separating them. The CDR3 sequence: CASSYSTGTGYGYTF. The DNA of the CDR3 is TGTGCCAGCAGTTACTCCACCGGGACCGGCTATGGCTACACCTTC.

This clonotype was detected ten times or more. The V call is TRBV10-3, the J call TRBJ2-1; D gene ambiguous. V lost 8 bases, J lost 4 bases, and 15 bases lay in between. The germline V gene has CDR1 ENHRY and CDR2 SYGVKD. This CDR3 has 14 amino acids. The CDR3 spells CAISRANGYNEQFF. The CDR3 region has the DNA TGTGCCATCTCACGGGCGAACGGATACAATGAGCAGTTCTTC.

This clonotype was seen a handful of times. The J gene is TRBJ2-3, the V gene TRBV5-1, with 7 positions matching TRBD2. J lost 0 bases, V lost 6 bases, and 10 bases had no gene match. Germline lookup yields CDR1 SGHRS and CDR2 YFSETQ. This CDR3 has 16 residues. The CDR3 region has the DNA TGCGCCAGCAATGCGGGAGAATTCGCTAGCACAGATACGCAGTATTTT. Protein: CASNAGEFASTDTQYF.

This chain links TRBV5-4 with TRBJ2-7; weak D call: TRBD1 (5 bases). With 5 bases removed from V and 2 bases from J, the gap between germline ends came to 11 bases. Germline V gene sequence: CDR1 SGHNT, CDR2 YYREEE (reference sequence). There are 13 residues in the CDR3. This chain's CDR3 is CASSFDRTYEQYF. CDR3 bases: TGTGCCAGCAGTTTCGACAGAACCTACGAGCAGTACTTC.

CDR3 sequence (DNA): TGTGCCAGCAGCCCGCGGGGGAATGAAAAACTGTTTTTT. Its protein product is CASSPRGNEKLFF. The genes are TRBV7-2 and TRBJ1-4, with a weak D call TRBD1 (5 bases). Germline CDR1 reads SGHTA; CDR2 reads FQGNSA. The CDR3 is 13 residues long. V was cut by 5 bases and J by 5 bases, with 9 bases left in between.

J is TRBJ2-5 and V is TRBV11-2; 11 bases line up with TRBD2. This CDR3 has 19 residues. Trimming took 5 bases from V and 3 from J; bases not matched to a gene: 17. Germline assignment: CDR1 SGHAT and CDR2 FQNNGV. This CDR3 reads CASSRQLSGLAGGEETQYF. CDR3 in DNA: TGTGCCAGCAGCCGACAGCTTTCGGGGCTAGCGGGGGGTGAAGAGACCCAGTACTTC.

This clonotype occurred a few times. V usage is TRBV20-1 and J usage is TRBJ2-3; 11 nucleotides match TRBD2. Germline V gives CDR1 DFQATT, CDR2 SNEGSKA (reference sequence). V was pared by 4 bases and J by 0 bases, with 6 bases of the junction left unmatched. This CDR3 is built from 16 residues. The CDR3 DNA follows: TGCAGTGCTATTCCTAGCGGGGGGCTCAGCACAGATACGCAGTATTTT. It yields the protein CSAIPSGGLSTDTQYF.

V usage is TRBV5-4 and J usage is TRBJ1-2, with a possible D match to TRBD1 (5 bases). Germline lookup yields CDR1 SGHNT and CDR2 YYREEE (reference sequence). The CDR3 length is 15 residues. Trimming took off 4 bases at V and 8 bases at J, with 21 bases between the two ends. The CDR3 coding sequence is TGTGCCAGCAGCCCCGCGGTCGGGGACGGTTGGGGCTACACCTTC. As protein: CASSPAVGDGWGYTF.

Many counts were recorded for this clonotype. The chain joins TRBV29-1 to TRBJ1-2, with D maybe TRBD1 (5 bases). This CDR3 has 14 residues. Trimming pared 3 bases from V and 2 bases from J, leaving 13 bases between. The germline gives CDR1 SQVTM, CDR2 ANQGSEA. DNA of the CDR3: TGCAGCGTTGAGTGGATTGGGGGAAACTATGGCTACACCTTC. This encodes CSVEWIGGNYGYTF.

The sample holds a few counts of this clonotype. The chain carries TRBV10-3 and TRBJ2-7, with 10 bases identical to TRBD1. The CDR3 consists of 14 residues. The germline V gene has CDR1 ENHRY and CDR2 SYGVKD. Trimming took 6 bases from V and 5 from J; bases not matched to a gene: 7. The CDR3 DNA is TGTGCCATCAGGGGGACAGGGGATCCCCACGAGCAGTACTTC. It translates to CAIRGTGDPHEQYF.

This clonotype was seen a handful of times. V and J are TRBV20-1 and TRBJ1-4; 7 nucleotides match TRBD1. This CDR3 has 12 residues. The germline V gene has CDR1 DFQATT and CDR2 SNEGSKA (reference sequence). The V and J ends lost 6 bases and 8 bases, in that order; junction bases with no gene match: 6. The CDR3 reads CSATRTGEKLFF. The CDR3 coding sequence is TGCAGTGCCACGAGGACAGGAGAAAAACTGTTTTTT.

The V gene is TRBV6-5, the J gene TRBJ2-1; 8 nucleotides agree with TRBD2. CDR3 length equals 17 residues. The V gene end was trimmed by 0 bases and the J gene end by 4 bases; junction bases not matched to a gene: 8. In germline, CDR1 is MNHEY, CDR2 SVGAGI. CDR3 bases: TGTGCCAGCAGTTACTCGAATTCGGGGGGGGATTACAATGAGCAGTTCTTC. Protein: CASSYSNSGGDYNEQFF.

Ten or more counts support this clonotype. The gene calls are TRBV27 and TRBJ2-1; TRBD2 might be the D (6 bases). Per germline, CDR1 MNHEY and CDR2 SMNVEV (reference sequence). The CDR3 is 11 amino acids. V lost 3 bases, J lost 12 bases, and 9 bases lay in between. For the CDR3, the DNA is TGTGCCAGCAGTTTTGCGGGGCGGCAGTTCTTC. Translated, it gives CASSFAGRQFF.

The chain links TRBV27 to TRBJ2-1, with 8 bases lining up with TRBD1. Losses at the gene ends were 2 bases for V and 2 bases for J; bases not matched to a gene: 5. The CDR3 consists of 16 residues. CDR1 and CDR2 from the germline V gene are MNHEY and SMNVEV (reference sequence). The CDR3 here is CASSLKQGVTYNEQFF. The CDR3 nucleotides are TGTGCCAGCAGTTTAAAACAGGGGGTTACCTACAATGAGCAGTTCTTC.

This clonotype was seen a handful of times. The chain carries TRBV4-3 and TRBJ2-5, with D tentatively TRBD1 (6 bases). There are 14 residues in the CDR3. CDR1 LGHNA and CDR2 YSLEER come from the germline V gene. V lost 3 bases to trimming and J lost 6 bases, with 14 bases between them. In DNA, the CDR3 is TGCGCCAGCAGCCAGAGCCAGGGGCTTCAGACCCAGTACTTC. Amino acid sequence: CASSQSQGLQTQYF.

The CDR3 DNA reads TGCGCCAGCAGCTTGGTCGCCGGGACAGGGGGCAATGAGCAGTTCTTC. Protein: CASSLVAGTGGNEQFF. The chain links TRBV5-1 to TRBJ2-1, with TRBD1 matching over 11 bases. Germline V gene lookup returns CDR1 SGHRS and CDR2 YFSETQ. J gave up 6 bases and V 0 bases, and 5 bases lay outside the gene matches. This CDR3 region has 16 residues. The variable domain in full, completed from reference TRBV5-1 and TRBJ2-1, reads KAGVTQTPRYLIKTRGQQVTLSCSPISGHRSVSWYQQTPGQGLQFLFEYFSETQRNKGNFPGRFSGRQFSNSRSEMNVSTLELGDSALYLCASSLVAGTGGNEQFFGPGTRLTVL.

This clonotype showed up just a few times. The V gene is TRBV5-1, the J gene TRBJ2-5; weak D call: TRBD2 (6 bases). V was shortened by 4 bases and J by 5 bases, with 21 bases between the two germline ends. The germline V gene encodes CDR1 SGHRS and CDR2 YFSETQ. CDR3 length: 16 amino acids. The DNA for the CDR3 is TGCGCCAGCAGCAGTGGAGCAGGGAATGGGGGGGAGACCCAGTACTTC. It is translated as CASSSGAGNGGETQYF. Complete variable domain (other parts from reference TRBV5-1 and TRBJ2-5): KAGVTQTPRYLIKTRGQQVTLSCSPISGHRSVSWYQQTPGQGLQFLFEYFSETQRNKGNFPGRFSGRQFSNSRSEMNVSTLELGDSALYLCASSSGAGNGGETQYFGPGTRLLVL.

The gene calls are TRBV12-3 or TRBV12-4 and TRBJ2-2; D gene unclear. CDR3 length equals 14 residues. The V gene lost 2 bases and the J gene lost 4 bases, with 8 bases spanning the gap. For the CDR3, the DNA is TGTGCCAGCAGTTTAAACAGCCGCACCGGGGAGCTGTTTTTT. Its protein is CASSLNSRTGELFF.

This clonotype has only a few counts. The CDR3 loop reads CASSPGNRGQFATNEKLFF. CDR3 DNA sequence: TGCGCCAGCAGCCCTGGAAATCGCGGACAGTTTGCAACTAATGAAAAACTGTTTTTT. J is TRBJ1-4 and V is TRBV5-1; tentatively, D is TRBD1 (6 bases). V lost 4 bases and J 0 bases, leaving 22 bases between the germline ends. Germline V gene sequence: CDR1 SGHRS, CDR2 YFSETQ. The CDR3 sequence is 19 residues long.

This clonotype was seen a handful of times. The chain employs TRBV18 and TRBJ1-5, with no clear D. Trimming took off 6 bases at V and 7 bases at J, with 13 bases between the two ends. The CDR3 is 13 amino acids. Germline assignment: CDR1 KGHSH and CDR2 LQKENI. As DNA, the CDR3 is TGTGCCAGCTCCCCGACCGAGATCCAGCCCCAGCATTTT. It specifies CASSPTEIQPQHF.

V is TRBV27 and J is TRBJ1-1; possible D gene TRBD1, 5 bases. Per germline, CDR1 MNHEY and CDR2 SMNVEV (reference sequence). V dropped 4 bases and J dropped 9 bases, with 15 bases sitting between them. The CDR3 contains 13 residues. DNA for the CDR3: TGTGCCAGCAGTTCATCCGACAGCCTAAAAGCTTTCTTT. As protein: CASSSSDSLKAFF.

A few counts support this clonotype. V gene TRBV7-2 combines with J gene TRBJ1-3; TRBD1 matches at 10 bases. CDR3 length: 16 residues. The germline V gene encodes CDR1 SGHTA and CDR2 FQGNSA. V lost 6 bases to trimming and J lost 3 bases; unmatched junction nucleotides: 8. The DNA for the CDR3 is TGTGCCAGCAGACGCTTGACAGGGGGCGGTGGAAACACCATATATTTT. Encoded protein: CASRRLTGGGGNTIYF.

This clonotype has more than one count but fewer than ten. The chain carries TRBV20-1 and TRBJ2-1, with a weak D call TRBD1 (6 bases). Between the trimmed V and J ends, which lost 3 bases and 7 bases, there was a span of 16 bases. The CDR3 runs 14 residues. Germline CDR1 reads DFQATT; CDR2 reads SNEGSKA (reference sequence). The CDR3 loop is CSARPGTRPNEQFF. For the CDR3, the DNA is TGCAGTGCTAGGCCCGGGACAAGACCTAATGAGCAGTTCTTC.

CDR3: CASSLADRRGTQYF. The CDR3 DNA reads TGTGCCAGCAGTTTGGCCGACAGGCGTGGGACCCAGTACTTC. The chain is built from TRBV28 and TRBJ2-5, with D maybe TRBD1 (6 bases). V was cut by 3 bases and J by 7 bases, with 15 bases left in between. The CDR3 covers 14 residues. CDR1 is MDHEN, CDR2 SYDVKM, per germline.

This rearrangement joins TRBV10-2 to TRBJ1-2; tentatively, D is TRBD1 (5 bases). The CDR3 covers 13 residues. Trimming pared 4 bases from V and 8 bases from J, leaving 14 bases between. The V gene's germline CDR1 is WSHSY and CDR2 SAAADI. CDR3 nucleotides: TGCGCCAGCAGTGGATTAGGGACCGGAGGCTACACCTTC. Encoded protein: CASSGLGTGGYTF.

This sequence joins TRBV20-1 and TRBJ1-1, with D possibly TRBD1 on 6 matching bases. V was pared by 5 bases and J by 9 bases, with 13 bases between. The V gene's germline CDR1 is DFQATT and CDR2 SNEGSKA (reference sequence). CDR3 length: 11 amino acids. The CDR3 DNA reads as TGCAGTGCTGAGATAGGGGGAAAAGCTTTCTTT. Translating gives CSAEIGGKAFF.

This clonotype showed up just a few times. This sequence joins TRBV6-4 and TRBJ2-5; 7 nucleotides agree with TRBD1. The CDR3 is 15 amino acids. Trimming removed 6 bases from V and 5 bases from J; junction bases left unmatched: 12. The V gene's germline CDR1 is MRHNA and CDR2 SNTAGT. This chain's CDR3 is CASSAQTGRIETQYF. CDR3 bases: TGTGCCAGCAGCGCCCAGACAGGGCGGATCGAGACCCAGTACTTC.

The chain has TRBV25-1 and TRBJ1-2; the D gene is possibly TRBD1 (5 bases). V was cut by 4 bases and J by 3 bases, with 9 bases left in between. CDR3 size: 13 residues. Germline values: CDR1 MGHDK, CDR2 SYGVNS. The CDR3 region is CASSAGYDYGYTF. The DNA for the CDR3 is TGTGCCAGCAGTGCAGGGTATGACTATGGCTACACCTTC.